One sample yielded the 8 T cell receptor beta chains listed below, sequenced in a study of molecular identifiers for immune sequencing clone quantification. TCRdb called the PCR reads again in MiXCR, with one record for every CDR3 protein. The sample has approximately 550,000 distinct CDR3 sequences, roughly 25% seen once. The sequencing sample was made of naive CD8+ T cells from blood, with Jurkat cell RNA spiked in. Subset meaning: FACS-sorted CD8+CD4-CCR7+CD45RA+ naive T cells. The source is a human donor in good health. Some libraries in this study had Jurkat cell RNA spiked in.

This clonotype was counted a few times. CDR3 sequence: CAWSSGTGLQPQHF. In DNA, the CDR3 is TGTGCCTGGAGCTCCGGGACAGGGCTTCAGCCCCAGCATTTT. The gene calls are TRBV30 and TRBJ1-5; TRBD1 agrees at 9 bases. The CDR3 extends over 14 amino acids. J lost 6 bases, V lost 3 bases, and 6 bases had no gene match. Germline lookup yields CDR1 GTSNPN and CDR2 SVGIG (reference sequence).

As to this clonotype: One junction end disagrees with the germline gene, perhaps due to a read error. The V gene is TRBV29-1, the J gene TRBJ2-1; a weak D match, TRBD2 (6 bases). Germline V CDR1 and CDR2: SQVTM, ANQGSEA. This CDR3 contains 15 residues. CDR3 in amino acids: CSVVDERAWRGEQLF. The CDR3 DNA is TGCAGCGTTGTAGATGAGCGGGCCTGGCGGGGTGAGCAGCTCTTC.

This clonotype has only a few counts. This rearrangement joins TRBV2 to TRBJ2-1; D unclear. The CDR3 has 13 amino acids. V was trimmed by 7 bases and J by 0 bases, leaving 7 bases between them. Per the germline V gene, CDR1 is SNHLY and CDR2 is FYNNEI. Written as DNA, the CDR3 is TGTGCCAGCATGGATAGCTCCTACAATGAGCAGTTCTTC. The encoded protein is CASMDSSYNEQFF.

This clonotype was seen ten or more times. Its ends do not fully match the called genes, so a read error is possible. The V gene is TRBV3-1, the J gene TRBJ1-5; unclear D gene. This CDR3 is 14 amino acids long. Germline lookup yields CDR1 LGHDT and CDR2 YNNKEL (reference sequence). CDR3 DNA: TGCGCCAGCAGCCAAGATCTAGGCTATCAGCCCCAGCATTTT. Translated: CASSQDLGYQPQHF.

The sample holds a few counts of this clonotype. This chain uses TRBV7-3 with TRBJ2-1; the match to TRBD2 covers 7 bases. This CDR3 is 13 amino acids long. The V and J ends lost 5 bases and 8 bases, in that order; junction bases with no gene match: 6. From germline, CDR1 is SGHTA and CDR2 FQGTGA. The CDR3 sequence: CASSGGSRDEQFF. The CDR3 nucleotides read TGTGCCAGCAGCGGCGGGAGTAGGGATGAGCAGTTCTTC.

V and J are TRBV5-1 and TRBJ2-3; 13 bases are shared with TRBD2. CDR1 SGHRS and CDR2 YFSETQ come from the germline V gene. Germline trimming cut 3 bases from V and 3 bases from J; bases unmatched to any gene: 4. This CDR3 is built from 16 residues. The CDR3 DNA reads as TGCGCCAGCAGCTACGGACTAGCGGGAGTAACAGATACGCAGTATTTT. Translated: CASSYGLAGVTDTQYF.

This clonotype was counted at least ten times. The gene calls are TRBV7-6 and TRBJ2-2; 12 nucleotides line up with TRBD2. The germline V gene encodes CDR1 SGHVS and CDR2 FNYEAQ. The CDR3 runs 15 residues. V shed 4 bases and J 7 bases; nucleotides not matched to a gene: 4. CDR3 in amino acids: CASSWTSGMVGELFF. Written as DNA, the CDR3 is TGTGCCAGCAGCTGGACTAGCGGGATGGTCGGGGAGCTGTTTTTT.

Only one count was recorded for this clonotype. V is TRBV19 and J is TRBJ2-7; D is possibly TRBD2 (7 bases). Per germline, CDR1 LNHDA and CDR2 SQIVND (reference sequence). The CDR3 totals 14 residues. V lost 7 bases to trimming and J lost 0 bases, with 13 bases between them. The CDR3 DNA reads TGTGCCAGTAACGCGGGGGCGAGCTCCTACGAGCAGTACTTC. This encodes CASNAGASSYEQYF.